The next 8 T cell receptor beta chains were all read from a single sample in a study of control samples from healthy donors and cancer patients. Method: immunoSEQ multiplex PCR; TCRdb's copy keeps in-frame clones and lacks some. The data show about 160,000 clones, around 95% seen once. Sequencing used blood. These receptors all stem from a woman between 40 and 55 years old in good health.

V usage is TRBV19 and J usage is TRBJ2-7, with D possibly matching TRBD1 (6 bases). Germline V CDR1 and CDR2: LNHDA, SQIVND (reference sequence). The V gene lost 7 bases and the J gene lost 5 bases, with 30 bases spanning the gap. CDR3 length equals 18 residues. The CDR3 DNA sequence: TGTGCCAGTACCGAAGGGTTTGGGGGAACAGGGTGGTCCCACGAGCAGTACTTC. It specifies CASTEGFGGTGWSHEQYF.

Only one count was recorded for this clone. The chain combines TRBV6-2 or TRBV6-3 with TRBJ1-1; possibly TRBD1 for D (5 bases). The V gene's germline CDR1 is MNHEY and CDR2 SVGEGT. CDR3 size: 13 residues. With 6 bases removed from V and 3 bases from J, the gap between germline ends came to 11 bases. The CDR3 sequence: CASSNGGYTEAFF. Here the CDR3 DNA reads TGTGCCAGCAGCAACGGGGGATACACTGAAGCTTTCTTT.

The chain uses TRBV6-5 and TRBJ1-1, with unresolved D. CDR3 length equals 15 residues. Germline V gene data show CDR1 as MNHEY and CDR2 as SVGAGI. Trimming took 6 bases from V and 4 from J, leaving 18 bases between them. The DNA for the CDR3 is TGTGCCAGCAGGTCTCCAGCGGGCCGTGCCACTGAAGCTTTCTTT. This sequence encodes CASRSPAGRATEAFF.

The chain joins TRBV5-6 to TRBJ1-6, with TRBD1 identical over 10 bases. V shed 3 bases, J shed 10 bases, and the junction held 4 bases outside the gene matches. The germline V gene has CDR1 SGHDT and CDR2 YYEEEE. CDR3 length equals 14 residues. CDR3 region: CASSYDRGRSPLHF. The CDR3, as DNA: TGTGCCAGCAGCTACGACAGGGGGCGATCACCCCTCCACTTT.

This clone was seen only once. V and J are TRBV7-9 and TRBJ1-2; D call uncertain. Trimming pared 2 bases from V and 8 bases from J, leaving 18 bases between. Germline V gene data show CDR1 as SEHNR and CDR2 as FQNEAQ (reference sequence). The length of the CDR3 is 15 residues. The CDR3 spells CASSLLARTRIGYTF. DNA of the CDR3: TGTGCCAGCAGCTTACTCGCGCGAACGCGTATCGGCTACACCTTC.

The chain couples TRBV5-1 to TRBJ1-2; maybe TRBD1 (6 bases). Trimming cost V 5 bases and J 7 bases, with 15 bases left between them. Germline CDR1 SGHRS, CDR2 YFSETQ. This CDR3 is built from 13 residues. CDR3 bases: TGCGCCAGCAGTTTGAACAGGGACGGTGGCTACACCTTC. Translated: CASSLNRDGGYTF.

The chain combines TRBV7-2 with TRBJ1-1; 7 bases are shared with TRBD1. The CDR3 has 16 amino acids. The J segment lost 2 bases and the V segment lost 5 bases, leaving 11 bases of the junction unmatched. Germline assignment: CDR1 SGHTA and CDR2 FQGNSA. The CDR3 loop reads CASSPDRVGSNTEAFF. CDR3 bases: TGTGCCAGCAGCCCTGACAGGGTGGGATCAAACACTGAAGCTTTCTTT.

The chain employs TRBV11-2 and TRBJ1-2, with D possibly matching TRBD1 (5 bases). V lost 3 bases and J lost 8, with 13 bases in between. The CDR3 spans 13 residues. Germline V gene lookup returns CDR1 SGHAT and CDR2 FQNNGV. As DNA, the CDR3 is TGTGCCAGCAGCTTGGGGAGCGGGGCCGGCTACACCTTC. This encodes CASSLGSGAGYTF. The complete variable domain, with remaining parts taken from reference TRBV11-2 and TRBJ1-2, reads EAGVAQSPRYKIIEKRQSVAFWCNPISGHATLYWYQQILGQGPKLLIQFQNNGVVDDSQLPKDRFSAERLKGVDSTLKIQPAKLEDSAVYLCASSLGSGAGYTFGSGTRLTVV.